This passage covers 23 T cell receptor beta chains from one sample sequenced in a study of spatial heterogeneity in lung cancer. Study findings and constraints: Tumor mutation count correlated with how many alpha and beta TCRs expanded intratumorally.

TCRdb redid the calling of the 5' RACE reads with MiXCR, one entry per CDR3 protein. In the table there are over 5,500 distinct CDR3 sequences, 12% to 15% of which are singletons. The antigens for these receptors are not known. The time point: sample taken at primary tumor resection. Specimen: lung tumor tissue, collected at surgery. The receptors shown here come from a male donor with early-stage non-small cell lung cancer.

Details on this clonotype: This beta chain lies outside the target of a library built for alpha chains; its clone size means little. V and J are TRBV5-4 and TRBJ2-7; 8 nucleotides match TRBD1. The V segment lost 3 bases and the J segment 6 bases; nucleotides outside the gene matches: 8. The germline CDR1 and CDR2 sequences are SGHNT and YYREEE (reference sequence). The CDR3 contains 14 residues. The CDR3 here is CASSSAGGAGEQYF. For the CDR3, the DNA is TGTGCCAGCAGCTCGGCAGGGGGCGCGGGCGAGCAGTACTTC. Filled out from reference TRBV5-4 and TRBJ2-7, the complete variable domain reads ETGVTQSPTHLIKTRGQQVTLRCSSQSGHNTVSWYQQALGQGPQFIFQYYREEENGRGNFPPRFSGLQFPNYSSELNVNALELDDSALYLCASSSAGGAGEQYFGPGTRLTVT.

This clonotype was picked up many times. Within a library made for alpha chains, this beta chain is off target, and its count is uninformative. The chain joins TRBV15 to TRBJ2-3, with TRBD2 matching 9 bases. This CDR3 comprises 15 residues. J was trimmed by 7 bases and V by 1 base; bases with no gene match: 6. The germline V gene encodes CDR1 LNHNV and CDR2 YYDKDF (reference sequence). The CDR3 spells CATSRAGGRANTQYF. DNA for the CDR3: TGTGCCACCAGCAGAGCGGGCGGGAGGGCTAATACGCAGTATTTT.

Within the sample, this clonotype is large. Since the library was made to target alpha chains, this beta chain is a stray read and its abundance is not meaningful. The chain links TRBV20-1 to TRBJ1-1, with 7 bases that match TRBD1. This CDR3 is 16 amino acids long. Germline V CDR1 and CDR2: DFQATT, SNEGSKA (reference sequence). Losses at the gene ends were 1 base for V and 6 bases for J; bases not matched to a gene: 14. The DNA for the CDR3 is TGCAGTGCTAGAGCTCCTTCGGTAGGGACAGAGCCTGAAGCTTTCTTT. Translated: CSARAPSVGTEPEAFF.

This clonotype is categorized as medium-sized. As an off-target read in a library built for alpha chains, this beta chain has a frequency of little significance. The chain recombines TRBV10-3 with TRBJ2-5; 8 positions agree with TRBD2. The ends lost 0 bases at V and 4 bases at J; junction bases unmatched: 7. The V gene's germline CDR1 is ENHRY and CDR2 SYGVKD. This CDR3 comprises 16 residues. The CDR3 sequence is CAISESMRTSLETQYF. The DNA of the CDR3 is TGTGCCATCAGTGAGTCGATGAGGACTAGCTTAGAGACCCAGTACTTC.

This clonotype ranks as medium-sized. This beta chain came through as a stray read in a library set up for alpha chains, and its size says little. The V gene is TRBV7-2, the J gene TRBJ2-2, with a tentative D call TRBD1 (7 bases). The germline CDR1 and CDR2 sequences are SGHTA and FQGNSA. V shed 5 bases and J shed 6 bases, with 19 bases lying between them. This CDR3 contains 16 residues. CDR3 in DNA: TGTGCCAGCAGCCCGCCGACAGGGTGGGGGGCCGGGGAGCTGTTTTTT. Its protein product is CASSPPTGWGAGELFF.

This clonotype was picked up many times. With the library built for alpha chains, this beta chain is off target and its frequency is not meaningful. The V gene is TRBV7-2, the J gene TRBJ1-5; unclear D gene. The CDR3 runs 15 residues. Looked up from germline, CDR1 is SGHTA and CDR2 is FQGNSA. Trimming pared 1 base from V and 3 bases from J, leaving 10 bases between. CDR3 in amino acids: CASSLGTGSNQPQHF. DNA for the CDR3: TGTGCCAGCAGCTTAGGGACGGGATCCAATCAGCCCCAGCATTTT.

This clonotype was detected ten times or more. In a library made to pick up alpha chains, this beta chain is a stray read with a size that means little. The J gene is TRBJ2-1, the V gene TRBV9; 9 bases are a match to TRBD1. This CDR3 is 15 amino acids long. The germline CDR1 and CDR2 sequences are SGDLS and YYNGEE. The trim removed 0 bases at V and 14 bases at J, leaving 12 bases unmatched. The CDR3 spells CASSVGTGGPTEEFF. The DNA for the CDR3 is TGTGCCAGCAGCGTAGGTACAGGGGGCCCAACCGAGGAGTTCTTC.

By share, this clonotype counts as medium-sized (0.01 to 0.1%). The size of this beta chain means little, since it is a stray read in a library made for alpha chains. This rearrangement joins TRBV10-2 to TRBJ1-5, with D hard to call. This CDR3 has 12 amino acids. V shed 6 bases and J shed 4 bases, with 7 bases lying between them. Germline V gives CDR1 WSHSY, CDR2 SAAADI. CDR3 nucleotide sequence: TGCGCCAGCAGCTCCGGAAATCAGCCCCAGCATTTT. Translating it yields CASSSGNQPQHF.

This clonotype was detected only a few times. The size of this beta chain means little, since it is a stray read in a library made for alpha chains. J is TRBJ2-5 and V is TRBV6-5; the D gene is possibly TRBD2 (5 bases). The CDR3 runs 13 residues. Germline V gene data show CDR1 as MNHEY and CDR2 as SVGAGI. Trimming cost V 7 bases and J 5 bases, with 14 bases left between them. As DNA, the CDR3 is TGTGCCAGCACCGCGGGCGGTTCGGAGACCCAGTACTTC. It encodes CASTAGGSETQYF.

This clonotype is medium-sized (0.01 to 0.1%) by share. Because this beta chain is a stray read in a library intended to capture alpha chains, its abundance should not be given much weight. CDR3 residues: CAISEEPGAYEQYF. DNA for the CDR3: TGTGCCATCAGTGAGGAACCCGGGGCCTACGAGCAGTACTTC. The V call is TRBV10-3, the J call TRBJ2-7, with D possibly matching TRBD2 (5 bases). In germline, CDR1 is ENHRY, CDR2 SYGVKD. Deletions cut 2 bases from V and 2 bases from J, with 10 bases between. The CDR3 extends over 14 amino acids.

This clonotype rates as medium-sized. A library made for alpha chains picked up this beta chain off target, so its size means little. The V call is TRBV28, the J call TRBJ1-1; 7 bases match TRBD1. V shed 3 bases and J 1 base; nucleotides not matched to a gene: 17. Germline V gene data show CDR1 as MDHEN and CDR2 as SYDVKM. The CDR3 is 19 residues long. CDR3 region: CASSFWGRTTGTENTEAFF. The CDR3 DNA reads TGTGCCAGCAGTTTTTGGGGGAGAACAACCGGGACAGAGAACACTGAAGCTTTCTTT. Looking up the rest from reference TRBV28 and TRBJ1-1 gives the full variable domain: DVKVTQSSRYLVKRTGEKVFLECVQDMDHENMFWYRQDPGLGLRLIYFSYDVKMKEKGDIPEGYSVSREKKERFSLILESASTNQTSMYLCASSFWGRTTGTENTEAFFGQGTRLTVV.

This clonotype has a count of ten or more. In a library made to pick up alpha chains, this beta chain is a stray read with a size that means little. This rearrangement joins TRBV28 to TRBJ2-1; tentative D call: TRBD2 (6 bases). Trimming shortened V by 10 bases and J by 3 bases, and 10 bases separated the two germline ends. In germline, CDR1 is MDHEN, CDR2 SYDVKM. This CDR3 comprises 12 residues. The CDR3 DNA reads as TGTGCCACTGGGACTTACTACAATGAGCAGTTCTTC. Translated, it gives CATGTYYNEQFF.

This clonotype is judged medium-sized. This beta chain is a stray read from a library made for alpha chains; its abundance is not meaningful. This chain uses TRBV5-8 with TRBJ1-2; 7 bases map to TRBD1. V was pared by 4 bases and J by 4 bases, with 10 bases of the junction left unmatched. CDR3 size: 15 residues. Germline V gene lookup returns CDR1 SGHTS and CDR2 YDEGEE. CDR3 DNA: TGTGCCAGCAGCCTATGGGACAGCGGGGGCTATGGCTACACCTTC. Residues: CASSLWDSGGYGYTF.

In the case of this clonotype: For a library built for alpha chains, this beta chain is a stray read; little rests on its size. V gene TRBV5-1 combines with J gene TRBJ2-1, with a weak D call TRBD2 (6 bases). V lost 0 bases, J lost 6 bases, and 16 bases lay in between. The CDR3 has 16 amino acids. Germline CDR1 and CDR2: SGHRS and YFSETQ. CDR3 sequence: CASSLVGGGSLNEQFF. DNA for the CDR3: TGCGCCAGCAGCTTGGTCGGGGGAGGTTCCCTCAATGAGCAGTTCTTC.

This clonotype was counted between two and nine times. This beta chain turned up in a library designed for alpha chains; as an off-target read, its abundance says little. The chain recombines TRBV4-3 with TRBJ1-1; D might be TRBD1 (5 bases). The CDR3 totals 16 residues. CDR1 and CDR2 (germline): LGHNA, YSLEER. V was pared by 0 bases and J by 0 bases, with 11 bases between. This CDR3 reads CASSQDGTPMNTEAFF. In nucleotides, the CDR3 is TGCGCCAGCAGCCAAGATGGGACCCCGATGAACACTGAAGCTTTCTTT.

This clonotype counts as medium-sized (0.01 to 0.1%). The library was prepared for alpha chains; this beta chain is a stray read, so its frequency means little. This chain links TRBV10-2 with TRBJ2-1, with D tentatively TRBD1 or TRBD2 (5 bases each). Trimming pared 6 bases from V and 7 bases from J, leaving 13 bases between. The CDR3 runs 13 residues. Germline CDR1 and CDR2: WSHSY and SAAADI. CDR3 sequence: CASRGTRRNEQFF. The DNA of the CDR3 is TGCGCCAGCAGAGGGACGAGGAGGAATGAGCAGTTCTTC.

This clonotype is medium-sized in the sample. This beta chain is a stray read from a library made for alpha chains; its abundance is not meaningful. The rearrangement uses TRBV28 and TRBJ1-1, with D tentatively TRBD1 (5 bases). Between the trimmed V and J ends, which lost 3 bases and 4 bases, there was a span of 9 bases. Looked up from germline, CDR1 is MDHEN and CDR2 is SYDVKM. This CDR3 comprises 13 residues. CDR3 nucleotide sequence: TGTGCCAGCAGTTTCCAGACAGTCACTGAAGCTTTCTTT. Its translation: CASSFQTVTEAFF.

Ten or more counts support this clonotype. Within a library made for alpha chains, this beta chain is off target, and its count is uninformative. The CDR3 is CASSQGGTSGWNEQFF. CDR3 in DNA: TGTGCCAGCAGCCAAGGGGGGACTAGCGGGTGGAATGAGCAGTTCTTC. J is TRBJ2-1 and V is TRBV14; the match to TRBD2 covers 12 bases. The CDR3 runs to 16 residues. V shed 1 base, J shed 7 bases, and the junction held 5 bases outside the gene matches. The V gene's germline CDR1 is SGHDN and CDR2 FVKESK.

This clonotype is medium-sized (0.01 to 0.1%) in the sample. With the library built for alpha chains, this beta chain is off target and its frequency is not meaningful. This rearrangement joins TRBV27 to TRBJ2-7; 7 bases agree with TRBD2. V lost 5 bases to trimming and J lost 4 bases; unmatched junction nucleotides: 11. The CDR3 covers 15 residues. Germline V gene sequence: CDR1 MNHEY, CDR2 SMNVEV (reference sequence). The CDR3 spells CASSRQWRGGYEQYF. The CDR3 nucleotides are TGTGCCAGCAGTCGCCAATGGCGCGGGGGATACGAGCAGTACTTC.

This clonotype has a count of ten or more. This beta chain is an unintended read in a library built for alpha chains; its size means little. The chain couples TRBV10-3 to TRBJ1-3; no clear D. V was clipped by 0 bases and J by 0 bases, with 9 bases between them. This CDR3 contains 16 residues. CDR1 is ENHRY and CDR2 is SYGVKD in the germline V gene. CDR3: CAISESTPNSGNTIYF. The CDR3, as DNA: TGTGCCATCAGTGAGTCGACGCCCAACTCTGGAAACACCATATATTTT.

This clonotype has at least ten counts. As an off-target read in a library built for alpha chains, this beta chain has a frequency of little significance. V is TRBV28 and J is TRBJ1-1; D remains unclear. Germline CDR1 MDHEN, CDR2 SYDVKM. CDR3 length equals 13 residues. V lost 3 bases and J 1 base, leaving 6 bases between the germline ends. In DNA, the CDR3 is TGTGCCAGCAGTTTTTTCTGGAACACTGAAGCTTTCTTT. This gives the protein CASSFFWNTEAFF. The whole variable domain, remainder taken from reference TRBV28 and TRBJ1-1, is DVKVTQSSRYLVKRTGEKVFLECVQDMDHENMFWYRQDPGLGLRLIYFSYDVKMKEKGDIPEGYSVSREKKERFSLILESASTNQTSMYLCASSFFWNTEAFFGQGTRLTVV.

This clonotype is categorized as medium-sized. This beta chain represents an off-target read in a library built for alpha chains; its size is of limited meaning. This sequence joins TRBV6-5 and TRBJ1-6; 8 bases agree with TRBD1. Germline loops: CDR1 MNHEY, CDR2 SVGAGI. J was trimmed by 6 bases and V by 5 bases; bases with no gene match: 6. CDR3 size: 15 residues. The CDR3 sequence: CASSGPGQANSPLHF. In nucleotides, the CDR3 is TGTGCCAGCAGTGGACCGGGACAGGCTAATTCACCCCTCCACTTT.

A note on this clonotype: Being off target in a library aimed at alpha chains, this beta chain has a size of little meaning. The chain employs TRBV7-3 and TRBJ2-3; 10 bases line up with TRBD2. The germline gives CDR1 SGHTA, CDR2 FQGTGA. The CDR3 is 16 amino acids. Losses at the gene ends were 0 bases for V and 1 base for J; bases not matched to a gene: 1. CDR3 sequence: CASSLTLAGGTDTQYF. For the CDR3, the DNA is TGTGCCAGCAGCTTAACCCTAGCGGGGGGCACAGATACGCAGTATTTT.